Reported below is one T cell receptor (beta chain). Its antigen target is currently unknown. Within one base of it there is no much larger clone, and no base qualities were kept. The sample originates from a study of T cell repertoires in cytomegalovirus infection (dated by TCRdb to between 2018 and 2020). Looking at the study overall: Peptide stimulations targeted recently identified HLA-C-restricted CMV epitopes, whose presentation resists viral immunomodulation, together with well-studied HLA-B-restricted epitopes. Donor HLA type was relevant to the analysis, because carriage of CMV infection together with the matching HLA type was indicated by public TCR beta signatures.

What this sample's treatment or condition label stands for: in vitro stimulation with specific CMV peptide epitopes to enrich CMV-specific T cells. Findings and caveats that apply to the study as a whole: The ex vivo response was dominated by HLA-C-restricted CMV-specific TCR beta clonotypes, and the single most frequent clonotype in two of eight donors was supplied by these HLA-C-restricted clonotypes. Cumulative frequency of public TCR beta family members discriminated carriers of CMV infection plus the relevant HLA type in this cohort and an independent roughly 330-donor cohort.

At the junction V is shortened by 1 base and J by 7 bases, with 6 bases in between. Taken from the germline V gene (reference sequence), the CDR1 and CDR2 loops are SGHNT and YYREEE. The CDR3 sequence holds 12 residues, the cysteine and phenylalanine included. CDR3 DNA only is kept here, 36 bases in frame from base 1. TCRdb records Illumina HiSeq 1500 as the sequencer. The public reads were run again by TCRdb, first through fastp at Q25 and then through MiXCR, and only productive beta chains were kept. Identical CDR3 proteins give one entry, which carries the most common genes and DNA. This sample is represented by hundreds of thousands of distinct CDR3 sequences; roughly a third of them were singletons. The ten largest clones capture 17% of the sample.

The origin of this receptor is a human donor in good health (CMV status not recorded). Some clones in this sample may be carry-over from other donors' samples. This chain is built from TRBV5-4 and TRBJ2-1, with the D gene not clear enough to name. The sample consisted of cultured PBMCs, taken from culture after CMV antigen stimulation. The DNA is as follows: TGTGCCAGCAGCTTGCGGCGGAATGAGCAGTTCTTC. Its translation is CASSLRRNEQFF.